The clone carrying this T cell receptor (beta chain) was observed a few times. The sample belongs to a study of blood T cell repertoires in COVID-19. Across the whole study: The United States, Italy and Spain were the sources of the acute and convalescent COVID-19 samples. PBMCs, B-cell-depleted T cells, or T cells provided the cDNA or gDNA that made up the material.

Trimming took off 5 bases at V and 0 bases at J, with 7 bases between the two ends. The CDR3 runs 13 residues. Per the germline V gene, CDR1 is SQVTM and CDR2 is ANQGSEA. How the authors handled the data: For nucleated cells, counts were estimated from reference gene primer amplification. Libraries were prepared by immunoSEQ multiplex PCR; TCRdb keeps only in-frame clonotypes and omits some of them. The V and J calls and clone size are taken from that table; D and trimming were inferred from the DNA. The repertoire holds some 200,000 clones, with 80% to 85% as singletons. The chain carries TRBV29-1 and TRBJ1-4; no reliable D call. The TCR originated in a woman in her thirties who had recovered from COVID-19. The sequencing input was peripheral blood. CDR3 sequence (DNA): TGCAGCGTTTTCGAGACAACTAATGAAAAACTGTTTTTT. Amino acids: CSVFETTNEKLFF.